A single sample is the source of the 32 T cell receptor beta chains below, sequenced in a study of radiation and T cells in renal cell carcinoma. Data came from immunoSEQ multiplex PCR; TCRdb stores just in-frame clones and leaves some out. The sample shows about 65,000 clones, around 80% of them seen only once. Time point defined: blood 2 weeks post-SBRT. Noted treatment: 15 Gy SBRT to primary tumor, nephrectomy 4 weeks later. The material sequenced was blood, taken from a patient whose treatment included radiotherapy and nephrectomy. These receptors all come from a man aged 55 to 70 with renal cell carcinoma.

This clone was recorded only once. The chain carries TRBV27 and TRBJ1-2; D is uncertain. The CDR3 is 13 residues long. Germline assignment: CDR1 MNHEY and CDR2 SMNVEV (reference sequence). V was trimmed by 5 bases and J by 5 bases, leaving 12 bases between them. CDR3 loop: CASSHDLGYGYTF. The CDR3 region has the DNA TGTGCCAGCAGTCATGATTTAGGATATGGCTACACCTTC.

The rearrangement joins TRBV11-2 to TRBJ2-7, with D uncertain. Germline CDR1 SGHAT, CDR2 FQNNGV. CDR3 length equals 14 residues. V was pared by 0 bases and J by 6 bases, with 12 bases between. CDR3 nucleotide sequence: TGTGCCAGCAGCTTAGATTTTACTCCTGGCGAGCAGTACTTC. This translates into CASSLDFTPGEQYF.

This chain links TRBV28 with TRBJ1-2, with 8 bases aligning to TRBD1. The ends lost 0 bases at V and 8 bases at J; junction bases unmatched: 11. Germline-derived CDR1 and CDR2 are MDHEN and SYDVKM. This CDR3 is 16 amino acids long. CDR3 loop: CASSLWNRQGALGYTF. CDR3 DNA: TGTGCCAGCAGTTTATGGAATAGGCAGGGGGCGCTGGGCTACACCTTC.

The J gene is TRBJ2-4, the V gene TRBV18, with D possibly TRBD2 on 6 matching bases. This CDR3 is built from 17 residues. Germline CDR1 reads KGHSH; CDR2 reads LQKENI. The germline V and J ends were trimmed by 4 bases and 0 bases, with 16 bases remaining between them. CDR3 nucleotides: TGTGCCAGCTCACTCCCCCCTAGCGAGATAGCCAAAAACATTCAGTACTTC. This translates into CASSLPPSEIAKNIQYF.

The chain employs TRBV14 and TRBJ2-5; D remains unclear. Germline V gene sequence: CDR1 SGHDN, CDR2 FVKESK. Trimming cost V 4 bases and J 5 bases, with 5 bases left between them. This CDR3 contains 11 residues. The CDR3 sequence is CASSRWETQYF. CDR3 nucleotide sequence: TGTGCCAGCAGCCGCTGGGAGACCCAGTACTTC.

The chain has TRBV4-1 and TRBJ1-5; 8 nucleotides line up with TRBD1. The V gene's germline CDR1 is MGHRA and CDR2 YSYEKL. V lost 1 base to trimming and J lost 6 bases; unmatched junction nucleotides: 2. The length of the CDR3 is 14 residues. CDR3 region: CASSQADRVQPQHF. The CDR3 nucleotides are TGCGCCAGCAGCCAAGCGGACAGGGTTCAGCCCCAGCATTTT.

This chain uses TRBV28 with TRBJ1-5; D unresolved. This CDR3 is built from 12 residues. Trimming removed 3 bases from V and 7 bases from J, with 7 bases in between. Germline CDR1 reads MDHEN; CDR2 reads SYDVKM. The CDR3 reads CASSLGGQPQHF. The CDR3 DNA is TGTGCCAGCAGTTTGGGAGGCCAGCCCCAGCATTTT.

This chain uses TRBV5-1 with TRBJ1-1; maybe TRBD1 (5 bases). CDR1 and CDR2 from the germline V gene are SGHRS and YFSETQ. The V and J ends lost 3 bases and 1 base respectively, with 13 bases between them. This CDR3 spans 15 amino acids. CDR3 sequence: CASSSNVGGNTEAFF. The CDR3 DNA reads TGCGCCAGCAGCTCCAACGTTGGGGGGAACACTGAAGCTTTCTTT.

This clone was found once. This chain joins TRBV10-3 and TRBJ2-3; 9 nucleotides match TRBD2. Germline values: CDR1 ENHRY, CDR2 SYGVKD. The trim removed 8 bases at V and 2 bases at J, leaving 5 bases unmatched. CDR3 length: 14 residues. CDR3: CAIFSGGFTDTQYF. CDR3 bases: TGTGCCATCTTCAGCGGGGGGTTCACAGATACGCAGTATTTT.

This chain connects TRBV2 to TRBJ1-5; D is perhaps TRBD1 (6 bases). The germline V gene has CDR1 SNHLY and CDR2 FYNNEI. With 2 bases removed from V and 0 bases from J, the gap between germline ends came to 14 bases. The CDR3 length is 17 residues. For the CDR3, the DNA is TGTGCCAGCAGTGAATTAGTGCAGGGGAGTAGCAATCAGCCCCAGCATTTT. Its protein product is CASSELVQGSSNQPQHF.

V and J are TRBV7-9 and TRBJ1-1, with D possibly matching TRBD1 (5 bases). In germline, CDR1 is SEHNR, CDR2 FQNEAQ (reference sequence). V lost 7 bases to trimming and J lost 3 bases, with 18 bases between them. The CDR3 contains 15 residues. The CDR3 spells CASTLGGEIHTEAFF. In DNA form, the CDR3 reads TGTGCCAGCACCCTTGGGGGGGAAATTCACACTGAAGCTTTCTTT. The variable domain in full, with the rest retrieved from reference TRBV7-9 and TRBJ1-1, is DTGVSQNPRHKITKRGQNVTFRCDPISEHNRLYWYRQTLGQGPEFLTYFQNEAQLEKSRLLSDRFSAERPKGSFSTLEIQRTEQGDSAMYLCASTLGGEIHTEAFFGQGTRLTVV.

The CDR3 DNA reads as TGTGCCAGTAGGAAATCCGGGACAGGGGGCCGTGGGAGCACTGAAGCTTTCTTT. Protein sequence: CASRKSGTGGRGSTEAFF. The chain uses TRBV19 and TRBJ1-1; 12 nucleotides match TRBD1. Germline assignment: CDR1 LNHDA and CDR2 SQIVND (reference sequence). The CDR3 extends over 18 amino acids. Germline trimming cut 6 bases from V and 4 bases from J; bases unmatched to any gene: 15.

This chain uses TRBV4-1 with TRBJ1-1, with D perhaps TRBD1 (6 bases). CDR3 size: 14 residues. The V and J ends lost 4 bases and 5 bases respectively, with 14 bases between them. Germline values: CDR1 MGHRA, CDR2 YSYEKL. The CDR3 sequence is CASSPQGGETEAFF. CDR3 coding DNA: TGCGCCAGCAGCCCACAGGGAGGGGAGACTGAAGCTTTCTTT.

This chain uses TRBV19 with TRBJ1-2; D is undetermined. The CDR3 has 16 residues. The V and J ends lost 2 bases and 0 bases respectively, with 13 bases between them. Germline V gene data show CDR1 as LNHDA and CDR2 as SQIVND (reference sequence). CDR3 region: CASSISQGGTNYGYTF. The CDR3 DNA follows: TGTGCCAGTAGTATATCGCAAGGCGGAACTAACTATGGCTACACCTTC.

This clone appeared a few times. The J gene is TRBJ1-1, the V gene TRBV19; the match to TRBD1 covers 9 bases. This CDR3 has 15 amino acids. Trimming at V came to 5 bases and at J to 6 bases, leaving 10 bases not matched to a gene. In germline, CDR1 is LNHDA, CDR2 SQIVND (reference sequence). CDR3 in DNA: TGTGCCAGTAGTTGGACAGGGGTGCTATGGGCTGAAGCTTTCTTT. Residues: CASSWTGVLWAEAFF.

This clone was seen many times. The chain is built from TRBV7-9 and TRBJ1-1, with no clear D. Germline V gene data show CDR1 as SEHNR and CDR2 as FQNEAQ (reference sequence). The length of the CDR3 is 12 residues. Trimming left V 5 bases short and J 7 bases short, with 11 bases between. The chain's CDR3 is CASSRPMGEAFF. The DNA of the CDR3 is TGTGCCAGCAGCCGTCCTATGGGTGAAGCTTTCTTT.

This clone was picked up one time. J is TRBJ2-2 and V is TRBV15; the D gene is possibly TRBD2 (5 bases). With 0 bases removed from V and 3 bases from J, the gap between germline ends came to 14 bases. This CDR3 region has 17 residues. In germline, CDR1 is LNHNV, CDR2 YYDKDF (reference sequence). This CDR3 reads CATSRDEGWLDTGELFF. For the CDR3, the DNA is TGTGCCACCAGCAGAGATGAGGGTTGGCTGGACACCGGGGAGCTGTTTTTT.

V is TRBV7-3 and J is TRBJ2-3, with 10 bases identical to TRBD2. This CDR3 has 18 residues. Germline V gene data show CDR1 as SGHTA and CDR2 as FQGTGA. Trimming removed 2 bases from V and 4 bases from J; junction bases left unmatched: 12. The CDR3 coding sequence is TGTGCCAGCAGCTTACCTAGGACTAGCGGAACTAGCTCAGATACGCAGTATTTT. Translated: CASSLPRTSGTSSDTQYF.

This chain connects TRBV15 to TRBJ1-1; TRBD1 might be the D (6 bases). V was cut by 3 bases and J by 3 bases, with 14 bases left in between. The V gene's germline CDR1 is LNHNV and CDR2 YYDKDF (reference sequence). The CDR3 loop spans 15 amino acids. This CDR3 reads CATSRSDRRYTEAFF. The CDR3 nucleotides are TGTGCCACCAGCAGGTCAGACAGGAGATACACTGAAGCTTTCTTT.

CDR3 sequence: CSARDELGEFF. The CDR3 coding sequence is TGCAGTGCTAGAGATGAGCTAGGGGAGTTCTTC. The chain is built from TRBV20-1 and TRBJ2-1; perhaps TRBD1 as D (5 bases). Germline V gene data show CDR1 as DFQATT and CDR2 as SNEGSKA (reference sequence). CDR3 length equals 11 residues. Trimming removed 0 bases at V and 14 bases at J, with 11 bases between.

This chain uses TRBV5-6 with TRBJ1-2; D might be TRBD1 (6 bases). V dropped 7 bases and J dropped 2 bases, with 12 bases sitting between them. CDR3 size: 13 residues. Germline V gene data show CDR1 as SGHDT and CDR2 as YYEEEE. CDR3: CASEGDSNYGYTF. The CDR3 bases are TGTGCCAGCGAGGGGGATTCGAACTATGGCTACACCTTC.

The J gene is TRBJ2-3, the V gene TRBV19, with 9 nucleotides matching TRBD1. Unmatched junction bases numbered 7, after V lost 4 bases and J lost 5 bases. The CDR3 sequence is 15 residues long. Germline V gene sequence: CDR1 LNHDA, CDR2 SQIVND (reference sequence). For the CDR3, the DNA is TGTGCCAGTAGTACCGGGACAGGGAGGGGAGATACGCAGTATTTT. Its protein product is CASSTGTGRGDTQYF.

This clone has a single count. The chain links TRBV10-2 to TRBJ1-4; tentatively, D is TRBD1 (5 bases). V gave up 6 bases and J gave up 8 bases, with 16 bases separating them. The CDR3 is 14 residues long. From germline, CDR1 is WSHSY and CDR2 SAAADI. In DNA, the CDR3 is TGCGCCAGCAGGGAGGGGCTGGGGGTGGAAAAACTGTTTTTT. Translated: CASREGLGVEKLFF.

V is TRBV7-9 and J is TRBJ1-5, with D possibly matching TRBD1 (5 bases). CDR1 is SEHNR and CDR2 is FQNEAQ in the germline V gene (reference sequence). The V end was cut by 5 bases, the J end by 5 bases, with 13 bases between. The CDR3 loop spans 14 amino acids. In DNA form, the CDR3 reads TGTGCCAGCAGCCAGGGATTCGGGGATCAGCCCCAGCATTTT. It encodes CASSQGFGDQPQHF.

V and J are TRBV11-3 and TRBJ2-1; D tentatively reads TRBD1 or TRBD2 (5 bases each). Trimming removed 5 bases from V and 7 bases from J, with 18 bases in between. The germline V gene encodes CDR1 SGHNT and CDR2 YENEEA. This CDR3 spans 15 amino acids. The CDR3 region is CASSPRSGLGNEQFF. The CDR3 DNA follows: TGTGCCAGCAGCCCCCGTTCGGGGCTGGGTAATGAGCAGTTCTTC. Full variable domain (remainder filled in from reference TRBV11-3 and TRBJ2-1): EAGVVQSPRYKIIEKKQPVAFWCNPISGHNTLYWYLQNLGQGPELLIRYENEEAVDDSQLPKDRFSAERLKGVDSTLKIQPAELGDSAVYLCASSPRSGLGNEQFFGPGTRLTVL.

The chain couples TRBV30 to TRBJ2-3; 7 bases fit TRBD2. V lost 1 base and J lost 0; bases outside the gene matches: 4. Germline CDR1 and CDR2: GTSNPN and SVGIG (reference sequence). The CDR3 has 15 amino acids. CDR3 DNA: TGTGCCTGGAGTGATCGCGGGAGCAGCACAGATACGCAGTATTTT. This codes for CAWSDRGSSTDTQYF.

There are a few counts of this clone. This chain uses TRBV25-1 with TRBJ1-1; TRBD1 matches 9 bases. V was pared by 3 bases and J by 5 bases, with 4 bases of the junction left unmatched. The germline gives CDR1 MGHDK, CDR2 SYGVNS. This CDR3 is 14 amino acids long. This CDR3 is CASSDGTGWTEAFF. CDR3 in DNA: TGTGCCAGCAGTGACGGGACAGGGTGGACTGAAGCTTTCTTT. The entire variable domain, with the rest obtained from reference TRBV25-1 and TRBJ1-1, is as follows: EADIYQTPRYLVIGTGKKITLECSQTMGHDKMYWYQQDPGMELHLIHYSYGVNSTEKGDLSSESTVSRIRTEHFPLTLESARPSHTSQYLCASSDGTGWTEAFFGQGTRLTVV.

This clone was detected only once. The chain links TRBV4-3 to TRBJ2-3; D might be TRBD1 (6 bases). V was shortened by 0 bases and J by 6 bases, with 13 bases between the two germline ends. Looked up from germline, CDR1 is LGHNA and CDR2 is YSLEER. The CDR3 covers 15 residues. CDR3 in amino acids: CASSQEQGKQDTQYF. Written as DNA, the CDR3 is TGCGCCAGCAGCCAAGAACAGGGCAAACAGGATACGCAGTATTTT.

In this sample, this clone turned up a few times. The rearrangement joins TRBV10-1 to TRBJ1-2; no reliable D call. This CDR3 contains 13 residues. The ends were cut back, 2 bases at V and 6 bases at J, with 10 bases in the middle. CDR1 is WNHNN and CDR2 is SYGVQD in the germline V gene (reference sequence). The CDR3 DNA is TGCGCCAGCAGTGAGAACGGAGAAAATGGCTACACCTTC. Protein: CASSENGENGYTF.

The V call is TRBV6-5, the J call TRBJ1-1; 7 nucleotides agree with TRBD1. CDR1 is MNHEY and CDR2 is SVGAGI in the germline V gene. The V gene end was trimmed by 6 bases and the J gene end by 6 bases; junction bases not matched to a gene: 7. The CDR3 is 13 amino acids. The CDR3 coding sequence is TGTGCCAGCAGCAGCAGGGGGTCAGCTGAAGCTTTCTTT. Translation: CASSSRGSAEAFF.

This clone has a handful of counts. In DNA form, the CDR3 reads TGTGCCAGCAGCTTGGGGAGGATAAACACCGGGGAGCTGTTTTTT. It translates to CASSLGRINTGELFF. The chain joins TRBV11-2 to TRBJ2-2; the D gene is possibly TRBD2 (6 bases). From germline, CDR1 is SGHAT and CDR2 FQNNGV. V was shortened by 3 bases and J by 2 bases, with 10 bases between the two germline ends. The CDR3 sequence is 15 residues long. Together with reference TRBV11-2 and TRBJ2-2, the CDR3 gives the full variable domain: EAGVAQSPRYKIIEKRQSVAFWCNPISGHATLYWYQQILGQGPKLLIQFQNNGVVDDSQLPKDRFSAERLKGVDSTLKIQPAKLEDSAVYLCASSLGRINTGELFFGEGSRLTVL.

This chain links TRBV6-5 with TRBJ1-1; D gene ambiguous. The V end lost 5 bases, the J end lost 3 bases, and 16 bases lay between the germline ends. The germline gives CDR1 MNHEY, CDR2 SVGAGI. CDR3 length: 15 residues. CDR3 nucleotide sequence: TGTGCCAGCAGTAGCGGGCGGGATTTGTACACTGAAGCTTTCTTT. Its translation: CASSSGRDLYTEAFF.